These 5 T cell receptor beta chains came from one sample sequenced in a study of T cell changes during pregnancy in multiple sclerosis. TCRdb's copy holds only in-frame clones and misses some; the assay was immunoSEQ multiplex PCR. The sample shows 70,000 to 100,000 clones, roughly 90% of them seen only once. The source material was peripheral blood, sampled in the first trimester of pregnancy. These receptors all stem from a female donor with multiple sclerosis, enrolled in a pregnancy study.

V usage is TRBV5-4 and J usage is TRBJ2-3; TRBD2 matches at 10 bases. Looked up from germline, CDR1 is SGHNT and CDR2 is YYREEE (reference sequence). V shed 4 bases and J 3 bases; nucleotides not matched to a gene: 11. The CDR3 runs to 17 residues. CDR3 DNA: TGTGCCAGCAGCGGTAACCTAGCGGGAGCATTGACAGATACGCAGTATTTT. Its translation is CASSGNLAGALTDTQYF.

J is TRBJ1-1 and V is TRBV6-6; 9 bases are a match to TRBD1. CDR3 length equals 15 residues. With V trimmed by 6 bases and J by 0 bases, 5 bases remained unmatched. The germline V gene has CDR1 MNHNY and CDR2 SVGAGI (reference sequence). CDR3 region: CASRTGTGMNTEAFF. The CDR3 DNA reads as TGTGCCAGCAGAACCGGGACAGGGATGAACACTGAAGCTTTCTTT.

This CDR3 reads CASSPSSNQPQHF. The CDR3 nucleotides are TGTGCCAGCAGTCCCTCTAGCAATCAGCCCCAGCATTTT. V and J are TRBV6-4 and TRBJ1-5; D gene ambiguous. Germline lookup yields CDR1 MRHNA and CDR2 SNTAGT. This CDR3 has 13 amino acids. V dropped 5 bases and J dropped 0 bases, with 5 bases sitting between them.

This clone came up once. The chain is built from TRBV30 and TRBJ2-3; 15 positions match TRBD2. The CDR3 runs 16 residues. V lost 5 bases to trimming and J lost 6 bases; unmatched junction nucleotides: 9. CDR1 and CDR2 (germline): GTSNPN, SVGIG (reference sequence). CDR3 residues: CAWGPGTSGRSDTQYF. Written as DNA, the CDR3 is TGTGCCTGGGGACCCGGGACTAGCGGGAGGTCGGATACGCAGTATTTT.

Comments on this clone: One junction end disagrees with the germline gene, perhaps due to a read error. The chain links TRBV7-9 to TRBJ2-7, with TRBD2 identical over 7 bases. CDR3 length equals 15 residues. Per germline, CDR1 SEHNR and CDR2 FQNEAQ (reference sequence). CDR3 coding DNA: TGTGCCAGCAGCTTATGGGCGGGAGACTCCCACGAGCAGTACTTC. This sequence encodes CASSLWAGDSHEQYF.